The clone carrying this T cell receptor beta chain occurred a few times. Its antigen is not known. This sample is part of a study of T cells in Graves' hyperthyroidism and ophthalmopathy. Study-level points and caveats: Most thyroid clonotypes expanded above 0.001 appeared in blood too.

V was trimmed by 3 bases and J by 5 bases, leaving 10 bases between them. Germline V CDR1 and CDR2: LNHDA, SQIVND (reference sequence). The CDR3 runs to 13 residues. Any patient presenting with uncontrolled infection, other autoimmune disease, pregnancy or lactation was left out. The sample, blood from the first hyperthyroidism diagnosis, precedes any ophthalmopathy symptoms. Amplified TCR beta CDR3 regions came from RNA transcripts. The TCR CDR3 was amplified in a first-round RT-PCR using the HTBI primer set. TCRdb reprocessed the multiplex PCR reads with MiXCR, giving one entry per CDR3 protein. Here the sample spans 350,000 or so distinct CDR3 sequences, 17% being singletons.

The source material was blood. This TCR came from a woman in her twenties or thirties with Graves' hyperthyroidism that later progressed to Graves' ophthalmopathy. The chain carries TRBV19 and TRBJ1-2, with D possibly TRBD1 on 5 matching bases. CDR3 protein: CASSIQGPYGYTF. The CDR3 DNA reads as TGTGCCAGTAGTATCCAGGGACCGTATGGCTACACCTTC.